A selection of T cell receptor beta chains follows, all from one sample in a study of early T cells in non-severe SARS-CoV-2 infection. One entry per CDR3 protein results from TCRdb running MiXCR on the 5' RACE reads. The sample gives around 60,000 distinct CDR3 sequences, under 15% of which show up once; roughly 4% is in the top ten. Source material: whole blood. These receptors all stem from an adult who was a healthcare worker with PCR-confirmed SARS-CoV-2 infection or an uninfected control (not recorded which). Each CDR3 is given with its conserved first and last residue. The D gene is left open where the match is weak. The listing skips clone size in some rows; elsewhere it reads once, few, many or a size class.

clone size: many
V gene: TRBV6-6
D gene: -
J gene: TRBJ2-5
CDR3 DNA: TGTGCCAGCCGACGGGACGGTGAAGAGACCCAGTACTTC
CDR3 protein: CASRRDGEETQYF

clone size: many
V gene: TRBV15
D gene: -
J gene: TRBJ2-5
CDR3 DNA: TGTGCCACCAGTAACTCTAGGATGGAGACCCAGTACTTC
CDR3 protein: CATSNSRMETQYF

clone size: few
V gene: TRBV12-3/TRBV12-4
D gene: TRBD2
J gene: TRBJ2-7
CDR3 DNA: TGTGCCAGCAGCCCGAGCGGGGGCCTCTCCTACGAGCAGTACTTC
CDR3 protein: CASSPSGGLSYEQYF

clone size: -
V gene: TRBV7-6
D gene: -
J gene: TRBJ2-1
CDR3 DNA: TGTGCCAGCAGCCCTGCCAGGGTGGTTCTTGAGCAGTTCTTC
CDR3 protein: CASSPARVVLEQFF

clone size: -
V gene: TRBV7-2
D gene: TRBD1
J gene: TRBJ1-1
CDR3 DNA: TGTACCAGCAGCTTAGCGGACAGGTTGAACACTGAAGCTTTCTTT
CDR3 protein: CTSSLADRLNTEAFF

clone size: few
V gene: TRBV10-2
D gene: -
J gene: TRBJ2-5
CDR3 DNA: TGCGCCAGCAGTGAGTTTTGGCAAAGAGAGACCCAGTACTTC
CDR3 protein: CASSEFWQRETQYF

clone size: many
V gene: TRBV7-9
D gene: -
J gene: TRBJ2-1
CDR3 DNA: TGTGCCAGCAGCTTAGATTATCATGAGCAGTTCTTC
CDR3 protein: CASSLDYHEQFF

clone size: few
V gene: TRBV20-1
D gene: -
J gene: TRBJ2-7
CDR3 DNA: TGCAGTGCTAGAGTCGGCGGAAAAAGCTCCTACGAGCAGTACTTC
CDR3 protein: CSARVGGKSSYEQYF

clone size: many
V gene: TRBV18
D gene: -
J gene: TRBJ1-2
CDR3 DNA: TGTGCCAGCTCACCACCTGCAGGGAACGGCTACACCTTC
CDR3 protein: CASSPPAGNGYTF

clone size: few
V gene: TRBV18
D gene: -
J gene: TRBJ2-5
CDR3 DNA: TGTGCCAGCTCACCCCCGCAGATGGAGACCCAGTACTTC
CDR3 protein: CASSPPQMETQYF

clone size: -
V gene: TRBV28
D gene: -
J gene: TRBJ1-2
CDR3 DNA: TGTGCCAGCAGTTTAACAGAGTGGGGCTATGGCTACACCTTC
CDR3 protein: CASSLTEWGYGYTF

clone size: -
V gene: TRBV4-3
D gene: -
J gene: TRBJ1-2
CDR3 DNA: TGCGCCAGCAGCCAAGATTCGGGAATGAACTATGGCTACACCTTC
CDR3 protein: CASSQDSGMNYGYTF